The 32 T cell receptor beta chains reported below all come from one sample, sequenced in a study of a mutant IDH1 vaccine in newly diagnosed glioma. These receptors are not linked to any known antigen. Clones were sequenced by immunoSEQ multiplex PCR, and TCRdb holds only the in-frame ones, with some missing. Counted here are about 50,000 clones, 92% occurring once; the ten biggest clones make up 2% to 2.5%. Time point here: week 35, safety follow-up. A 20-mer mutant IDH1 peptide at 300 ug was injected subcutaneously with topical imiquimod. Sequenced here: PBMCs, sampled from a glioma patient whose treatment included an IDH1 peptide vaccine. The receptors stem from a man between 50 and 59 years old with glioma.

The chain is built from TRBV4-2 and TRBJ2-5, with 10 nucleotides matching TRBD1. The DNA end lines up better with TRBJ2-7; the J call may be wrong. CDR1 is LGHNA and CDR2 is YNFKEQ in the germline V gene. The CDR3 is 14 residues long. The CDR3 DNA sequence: TGTGCCAGCAGTAAAGGGACAGGGGAATACGAGCAGTACTTC. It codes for CASSKGTGEYEQYF.

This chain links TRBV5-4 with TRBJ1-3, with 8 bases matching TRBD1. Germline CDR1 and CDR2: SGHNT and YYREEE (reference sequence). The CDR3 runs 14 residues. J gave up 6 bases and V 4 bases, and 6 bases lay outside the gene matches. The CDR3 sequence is CASSPRQGANTIYF. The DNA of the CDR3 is TGTGCCAGCAGCCCCAGGCAGGGGGCAAACACCATATATTTT.

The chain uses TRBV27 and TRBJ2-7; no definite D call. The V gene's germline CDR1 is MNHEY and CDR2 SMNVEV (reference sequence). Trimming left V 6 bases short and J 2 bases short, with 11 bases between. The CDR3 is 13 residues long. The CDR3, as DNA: TGTGCCAGCAGCATGACTGGAACCTACGAGCAGTACTTC. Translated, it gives CASSMTGTYEQYF.

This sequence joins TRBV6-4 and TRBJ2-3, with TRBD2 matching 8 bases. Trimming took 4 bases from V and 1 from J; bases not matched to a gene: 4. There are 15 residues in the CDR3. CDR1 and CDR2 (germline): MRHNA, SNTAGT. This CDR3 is CASSATSAGTDTQYF. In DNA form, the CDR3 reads TGTGCCAGCAGTGCGACTAGCGCGGGCACAGATACGCAGTATTTT.

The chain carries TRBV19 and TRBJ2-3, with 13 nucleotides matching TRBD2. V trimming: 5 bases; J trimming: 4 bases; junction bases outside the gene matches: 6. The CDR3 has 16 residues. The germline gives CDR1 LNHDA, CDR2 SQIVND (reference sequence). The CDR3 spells CASSAWTSGGSDTQYF. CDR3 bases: TGTGCCAGTAGTGCCTGGACTAGCGGGGGTTCAGATACGCAGTATTTT.

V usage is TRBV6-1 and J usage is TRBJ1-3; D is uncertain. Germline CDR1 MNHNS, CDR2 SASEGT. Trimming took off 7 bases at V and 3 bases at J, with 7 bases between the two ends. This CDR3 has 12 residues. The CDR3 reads CASTGDGNTIYF. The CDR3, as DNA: TGTGCCAGCACCGGGGATGGAAACACCATATATTTT.

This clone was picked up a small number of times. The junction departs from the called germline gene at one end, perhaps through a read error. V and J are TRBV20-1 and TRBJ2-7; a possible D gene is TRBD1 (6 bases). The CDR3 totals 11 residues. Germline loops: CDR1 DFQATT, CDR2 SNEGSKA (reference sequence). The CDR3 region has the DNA TGCAGTGGGAGAGATGCAGGACAGACTCACTTC. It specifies CSGRDAGQTHF.

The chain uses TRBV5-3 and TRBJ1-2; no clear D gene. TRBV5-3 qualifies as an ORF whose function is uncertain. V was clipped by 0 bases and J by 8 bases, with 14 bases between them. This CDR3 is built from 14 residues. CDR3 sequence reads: CARSLAGPPGGYTF. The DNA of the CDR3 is TGTGCCAGAAGCTTGGCAGGTCCACCGGGGGGCTACACCTTC.

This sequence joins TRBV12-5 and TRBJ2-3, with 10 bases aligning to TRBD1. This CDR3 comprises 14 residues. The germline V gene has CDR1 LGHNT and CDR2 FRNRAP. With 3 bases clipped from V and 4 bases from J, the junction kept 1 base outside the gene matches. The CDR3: CASGLGQGADTQYF. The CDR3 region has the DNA TGTGCTAGTGGTTTAGGACAGGGGGCAGATACGCAGTATTTT.

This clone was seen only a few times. CDR3 DNA sequence: TGCAGCGTTGAGAGGCGGGTTGGCTACACCTTC. Translation gives CSVERRVGYTF. The chain couples TRBV29-1 to TRBJ1-2, with unresolved D. This CDR3 has 11 amino acids. Germline-derived CDR1 and CDR2 are SQVTM and ANQGSEA. The germline V and J ends were trimmed by 3 bases and 7 bases, with 9 bases remaining between them.

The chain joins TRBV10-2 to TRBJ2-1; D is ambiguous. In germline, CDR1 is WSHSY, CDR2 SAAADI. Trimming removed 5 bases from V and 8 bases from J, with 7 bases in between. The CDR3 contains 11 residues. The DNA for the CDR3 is TGCGCCAGCAGTAGGTTCGATGAGCAGTTCTTC. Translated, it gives CASSRFDEQFF.

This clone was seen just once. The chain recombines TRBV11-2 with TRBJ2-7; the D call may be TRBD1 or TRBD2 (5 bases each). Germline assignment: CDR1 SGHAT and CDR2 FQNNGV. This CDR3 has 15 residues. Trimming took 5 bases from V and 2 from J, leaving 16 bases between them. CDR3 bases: TGTGCCAGCAGCCCCACCGGGACCACCACCTACGAGCAGTACTTC. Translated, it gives CASSPTGTTTYEQYF.

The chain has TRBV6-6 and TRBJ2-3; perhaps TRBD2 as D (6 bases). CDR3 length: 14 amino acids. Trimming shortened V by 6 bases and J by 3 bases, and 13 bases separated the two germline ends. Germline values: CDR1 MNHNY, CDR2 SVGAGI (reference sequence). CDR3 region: CASSPPRGTDTQYF. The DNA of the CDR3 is TGTGCCAGCAGCCCCCCCCGGGGGACAGATACGCAGTATTTT.

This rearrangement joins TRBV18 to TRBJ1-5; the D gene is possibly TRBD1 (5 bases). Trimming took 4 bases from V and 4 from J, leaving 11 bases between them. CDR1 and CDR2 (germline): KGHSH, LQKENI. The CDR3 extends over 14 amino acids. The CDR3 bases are TGTGCCAGCTCACTTGGGGCAGGGAATCAGCCCCAGCATTTT. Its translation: CASSLGAGNQPQHF.

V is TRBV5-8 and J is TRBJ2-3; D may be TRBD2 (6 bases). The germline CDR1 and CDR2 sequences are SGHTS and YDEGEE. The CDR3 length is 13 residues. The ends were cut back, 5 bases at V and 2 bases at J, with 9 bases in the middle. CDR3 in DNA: TGTGCCAGCAGTCGGGACTTCACAGATACGCAGTATTTT. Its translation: CASSRDFTDTQYF.

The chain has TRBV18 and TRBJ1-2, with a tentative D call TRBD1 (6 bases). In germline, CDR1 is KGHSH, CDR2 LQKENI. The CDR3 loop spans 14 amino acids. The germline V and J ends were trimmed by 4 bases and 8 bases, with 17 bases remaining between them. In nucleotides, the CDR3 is TGTGCCAGCTCACTGCCTGGACAGCCGAGGGGCTACACCTTC. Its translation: CASSLPGQPRGYTF.

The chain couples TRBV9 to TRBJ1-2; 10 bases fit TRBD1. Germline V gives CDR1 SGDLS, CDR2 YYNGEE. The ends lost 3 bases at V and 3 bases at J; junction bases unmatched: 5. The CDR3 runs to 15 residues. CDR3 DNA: TGTGCCAGCAGCGCTCGACAGGGGGCTTACTATGGCTACACCTTC. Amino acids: CASSARQGAYYGYTF.

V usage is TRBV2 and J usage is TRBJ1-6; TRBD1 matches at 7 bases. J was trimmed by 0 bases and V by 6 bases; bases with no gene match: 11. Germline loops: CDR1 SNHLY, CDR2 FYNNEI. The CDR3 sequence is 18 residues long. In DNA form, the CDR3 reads TGTGCCAGCAGGGGACCGGCGGACAGGAGCTCCTATAATTCACCCCTCCACTTT. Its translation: CASRGPADRSSYNSPLHF. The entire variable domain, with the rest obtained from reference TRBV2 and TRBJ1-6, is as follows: EPEVTQTPSHQVTQMGQEVILRCVPISNHLYFYWYRQILGQKVEFLVSFYNNEISEKSEIFDDQFSVERPDGSNFTLKIRSTKLEDSAMYFCASRGPADRSSYNSPLHFGNGTRLTVT.

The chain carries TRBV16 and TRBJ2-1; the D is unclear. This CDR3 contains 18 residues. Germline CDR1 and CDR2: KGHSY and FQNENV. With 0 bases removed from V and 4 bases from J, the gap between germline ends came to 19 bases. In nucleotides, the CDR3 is TGTGCCAGCAGCCAATCTTCCGTTCGCACAGTATCATACAATGAGCAGTTCTTC. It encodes CASSQSSVRTVSYNEQFF.

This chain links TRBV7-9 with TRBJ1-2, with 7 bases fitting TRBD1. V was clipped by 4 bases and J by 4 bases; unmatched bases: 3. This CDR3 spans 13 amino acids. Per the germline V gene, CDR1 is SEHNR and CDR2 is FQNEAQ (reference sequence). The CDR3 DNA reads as TGTGCCAGCAGCTACGGACAGGTCTATGGCTACACCTTC. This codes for CASSYGQVYGYTF.

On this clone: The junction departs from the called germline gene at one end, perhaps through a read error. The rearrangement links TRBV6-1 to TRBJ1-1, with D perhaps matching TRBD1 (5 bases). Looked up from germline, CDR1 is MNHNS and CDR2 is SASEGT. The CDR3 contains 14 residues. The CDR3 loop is CASGETETSPEAFF. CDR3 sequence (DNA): TGTGCCAGCGGTGAGACAGAGACCTCCCCTGAAGCTTTCTTT.

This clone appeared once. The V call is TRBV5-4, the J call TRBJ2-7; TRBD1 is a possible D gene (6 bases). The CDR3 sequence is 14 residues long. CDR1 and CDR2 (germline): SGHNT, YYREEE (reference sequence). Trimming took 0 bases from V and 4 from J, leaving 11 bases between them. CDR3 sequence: CASSLGGQRYEQYF. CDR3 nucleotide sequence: TGTGCCAGCAGCTTGGGGGGGCAGCGGTACGAGCAGTACTTC.

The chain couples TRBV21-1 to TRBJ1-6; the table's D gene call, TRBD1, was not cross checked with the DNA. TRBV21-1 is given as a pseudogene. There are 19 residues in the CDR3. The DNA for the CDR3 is TGTGCCAGCAGCATCCGACAGTGCTTATTCCCCCTAAACGATTCACCCCTCCACTTT. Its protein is CASSIRQCLFPLNDSPLHF.

The CDR3: CASSPEASIGYTF. The CDR3 bases are TGCGCCAGCAGCCCCGAGGCGAGCATTGGCTACACCTTC. This chain uses TRBV5-1 with TRBJ1-2; the D is unclear. There are 13 residues in the CDR3. Germline V gene sequence: CDR1 SGHRS, CDR2 YFSETQ. V was pared by 4 bases and J by 7 bases, with 14 bases between.

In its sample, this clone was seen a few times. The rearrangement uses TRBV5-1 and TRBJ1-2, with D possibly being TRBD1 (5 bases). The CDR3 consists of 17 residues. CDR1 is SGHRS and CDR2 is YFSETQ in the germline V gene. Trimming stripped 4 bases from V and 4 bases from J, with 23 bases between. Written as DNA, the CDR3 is TGCGCCAGCAGCCCCTATTCTGATACAGGATTGACCTATGGCTACACCTTC. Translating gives CASSPYSDTGLTYGYTF.

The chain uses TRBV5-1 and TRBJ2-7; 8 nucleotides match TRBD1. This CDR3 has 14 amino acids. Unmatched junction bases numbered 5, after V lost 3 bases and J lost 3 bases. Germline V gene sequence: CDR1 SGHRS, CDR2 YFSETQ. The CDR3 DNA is TGCGCCAGCAGCTCCGGGACAGGTAACTACGAGCAGTACTTC. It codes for CASSSGTGNYEQYF.

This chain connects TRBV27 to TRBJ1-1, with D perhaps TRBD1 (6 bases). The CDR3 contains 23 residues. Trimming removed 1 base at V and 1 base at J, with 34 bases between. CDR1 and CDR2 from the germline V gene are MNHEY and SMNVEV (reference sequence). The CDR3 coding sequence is TGTGCCAGCAGTTTATGGGCGGGGGGACGGAGTGGGGGGGCGCATGGTGGGAACACTGAAGCTTTCTTT. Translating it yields CASSLWAGGRSGGAHGGNTEAFF.

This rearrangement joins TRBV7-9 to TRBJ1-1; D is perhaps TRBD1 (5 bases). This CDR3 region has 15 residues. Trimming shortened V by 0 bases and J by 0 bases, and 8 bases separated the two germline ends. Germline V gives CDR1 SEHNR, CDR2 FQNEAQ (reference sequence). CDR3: CASSLAGTVNTEAFF. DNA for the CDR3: TGTGCCAGCAGCTTAGCCGGGACGGTGAACACTGAAGCTTTCTTT.

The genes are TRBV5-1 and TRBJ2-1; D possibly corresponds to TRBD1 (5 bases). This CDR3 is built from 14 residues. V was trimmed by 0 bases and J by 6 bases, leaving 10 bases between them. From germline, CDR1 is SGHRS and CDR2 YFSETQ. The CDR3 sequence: CASSLVAGLNEQFF. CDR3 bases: TGCGCCAGCAGCTTGGTGGCAGGGCTCAATGAGCAGTTCTTC. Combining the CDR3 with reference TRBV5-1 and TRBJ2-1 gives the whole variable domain KAGVTQTPRYLIKTRGQQVTLSCSPISGHRSVSWYQQTPGQGLQFLFEYFSETQRNKGNFPGRFSGRQFSNSRSEMNVSTLELGDSALYLCASSLVAGLNEQFFGPGTRLTVL.

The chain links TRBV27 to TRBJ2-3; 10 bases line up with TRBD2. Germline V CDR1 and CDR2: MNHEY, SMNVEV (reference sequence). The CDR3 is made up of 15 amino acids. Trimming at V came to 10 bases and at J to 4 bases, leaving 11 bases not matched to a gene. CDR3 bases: TGTGCCACCTATACCGGGACTAGCGCGGCAGATACGCAGTATTTT. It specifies CATYTGTSAADTQYF.

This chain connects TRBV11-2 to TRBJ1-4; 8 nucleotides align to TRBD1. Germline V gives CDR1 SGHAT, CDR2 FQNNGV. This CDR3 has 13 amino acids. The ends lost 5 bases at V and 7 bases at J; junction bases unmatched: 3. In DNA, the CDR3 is TGTGCCAGCAGCAACGGACAGGGTGAAAAACTGTTTTTT. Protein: CASSNGQGEKLFF.

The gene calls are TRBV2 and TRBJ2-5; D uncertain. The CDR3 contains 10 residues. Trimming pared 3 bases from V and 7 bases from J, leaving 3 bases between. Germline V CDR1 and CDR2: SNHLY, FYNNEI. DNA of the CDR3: TGTGCCAGCAGTGAGGTGACCCAGTACTTC. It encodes CASSEVTQYF.